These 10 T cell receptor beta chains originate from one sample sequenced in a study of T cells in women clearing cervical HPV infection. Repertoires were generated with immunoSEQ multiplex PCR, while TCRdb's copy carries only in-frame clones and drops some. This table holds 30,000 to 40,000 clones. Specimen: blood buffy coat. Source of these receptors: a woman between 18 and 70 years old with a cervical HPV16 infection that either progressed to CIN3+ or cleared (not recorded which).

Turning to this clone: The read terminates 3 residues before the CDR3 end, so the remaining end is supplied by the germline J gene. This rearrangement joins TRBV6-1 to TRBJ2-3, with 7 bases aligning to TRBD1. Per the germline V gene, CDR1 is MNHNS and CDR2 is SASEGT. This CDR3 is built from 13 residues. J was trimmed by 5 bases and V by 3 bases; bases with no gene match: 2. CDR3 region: CASSEQGVDTQYF. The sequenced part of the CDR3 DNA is TGTGCCAGCAGTGAGCAGGGGGTAGATACG.

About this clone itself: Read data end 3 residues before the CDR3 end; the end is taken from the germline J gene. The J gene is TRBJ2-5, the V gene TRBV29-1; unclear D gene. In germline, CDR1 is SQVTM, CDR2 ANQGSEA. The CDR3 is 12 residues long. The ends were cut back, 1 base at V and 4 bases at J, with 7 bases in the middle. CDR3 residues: CSVEGQLETQYF. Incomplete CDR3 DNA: TGCAGCGTTGAAGGGCAGTTAGAGACC.

CDR3 DNA, as far as it was read: TGCGCCAGCGATCCGGGACAGGGGGGGAATGAC. It translates to CASDPGQGGND. The whole CDR3 is CASDPGQGGNDYTF. This rearrangement joins TRBV5-1 to TRBJ1-2; the match to TRBD1 covers 11 bases. With the read ending 3 residues before the CDR3 end, the germline J gene is used to fill in that end. Germline CDR1 reads SGHRS; CDR2 reads YFSETQ. The CDR3 runs 14 residues.

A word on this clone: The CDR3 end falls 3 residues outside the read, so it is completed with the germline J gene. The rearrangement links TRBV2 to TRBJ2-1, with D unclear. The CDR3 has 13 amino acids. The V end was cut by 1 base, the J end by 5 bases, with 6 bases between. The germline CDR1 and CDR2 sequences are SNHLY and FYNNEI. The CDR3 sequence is CASSEGLNNEQFF. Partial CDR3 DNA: TGTGCCAGCAGTGAAGGGCTTAACAATGAG. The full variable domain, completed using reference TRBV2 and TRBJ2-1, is EPEVTQTPSHQVTQMGQEVILRCVPISNHLYFYWYRQILGQKVEFLVSFYNNEISEKSEIFDDQFSVERPDGSNFTLKIRSTKLEDSAMYFCASSEGLNNEQFFGPGTRLTVL.

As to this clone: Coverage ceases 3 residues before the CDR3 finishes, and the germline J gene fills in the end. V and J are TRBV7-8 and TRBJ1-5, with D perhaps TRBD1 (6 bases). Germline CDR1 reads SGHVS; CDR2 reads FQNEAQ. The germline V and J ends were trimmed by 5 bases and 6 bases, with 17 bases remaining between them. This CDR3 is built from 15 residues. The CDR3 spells CASSQFQGSSQPQHF. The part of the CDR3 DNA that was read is TGTGCCAGCAGCCAGTTCCAGGGGTCAAGTCAGCCC.

CDR3 DNA (partial): TGTGCCAGCAGCCAAGATGGAGGGGCGCCGAACACTGAA. Its protein product is CASSQDGGAPNTE. From start to end, the CDR3 is CASSQDGGAPNTEAFF. The J gene is TRBJ1-1, the V gene TRBV14, with D possibly being TRBD1 (5 bases). The sequenced fragment ends 3 residues before the CDR3 boundary, so the rest is inferred from the germline J gene. This CDR3 comprises 16 residues. Germline V gene lookup returns CDR1 SGHDN and CDR2 FVKESK. V lost 0 bases and J 1 base, leaving 12 bases between the germline ends.

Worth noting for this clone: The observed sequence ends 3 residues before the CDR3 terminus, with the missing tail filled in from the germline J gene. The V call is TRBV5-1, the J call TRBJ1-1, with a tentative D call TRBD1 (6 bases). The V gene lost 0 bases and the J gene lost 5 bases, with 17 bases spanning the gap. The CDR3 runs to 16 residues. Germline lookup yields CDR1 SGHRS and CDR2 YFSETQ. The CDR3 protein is CASSLVQGLGATEAFF. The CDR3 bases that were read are TGCGCCAGCAGCTTGGTGCAGGGGCTTGGTGCTACTGAA.

The CDR3 here is CASSEAGGSFTGELFF. The sequenced part of the CDR3 DNA is TGTGCCAGCAGTGAAGCGGGCGGGTCCTTCACCGGGGAG. The rearrangement joins TRBV2 to TRBJ2-2, with a tentative D call TRBD2 (5 bases). Read data end 3 residues before the CDR3 end; the end is taken from the germline J gene. The V and J ends lost 0 bases and 4 bases respectively, with 12 bases between them. The CDR3 is made up of 16 amino acids. The germline V gene encodes CDR1 SNHLY and CDR2 FYNNEI.

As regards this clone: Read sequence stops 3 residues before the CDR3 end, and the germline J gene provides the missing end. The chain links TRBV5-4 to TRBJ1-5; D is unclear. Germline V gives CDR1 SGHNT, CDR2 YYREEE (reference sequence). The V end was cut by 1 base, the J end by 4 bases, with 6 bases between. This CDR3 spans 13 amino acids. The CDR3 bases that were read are TGTGCCAGCAGCTTGAGCGGGAATCAGCCC. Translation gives CASSLSGNQP. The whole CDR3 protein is CASSLSGNQPQHF.

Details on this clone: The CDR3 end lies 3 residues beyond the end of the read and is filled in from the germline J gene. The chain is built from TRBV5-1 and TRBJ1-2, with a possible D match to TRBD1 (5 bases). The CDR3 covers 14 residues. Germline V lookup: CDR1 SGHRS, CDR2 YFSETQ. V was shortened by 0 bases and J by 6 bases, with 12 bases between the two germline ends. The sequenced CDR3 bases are TGCGCCAGCAGCTTGGGCCCAGGGTCGAATGGC. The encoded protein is CASSLGPGSNG. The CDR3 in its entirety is CASSLGPGSNGYTF.